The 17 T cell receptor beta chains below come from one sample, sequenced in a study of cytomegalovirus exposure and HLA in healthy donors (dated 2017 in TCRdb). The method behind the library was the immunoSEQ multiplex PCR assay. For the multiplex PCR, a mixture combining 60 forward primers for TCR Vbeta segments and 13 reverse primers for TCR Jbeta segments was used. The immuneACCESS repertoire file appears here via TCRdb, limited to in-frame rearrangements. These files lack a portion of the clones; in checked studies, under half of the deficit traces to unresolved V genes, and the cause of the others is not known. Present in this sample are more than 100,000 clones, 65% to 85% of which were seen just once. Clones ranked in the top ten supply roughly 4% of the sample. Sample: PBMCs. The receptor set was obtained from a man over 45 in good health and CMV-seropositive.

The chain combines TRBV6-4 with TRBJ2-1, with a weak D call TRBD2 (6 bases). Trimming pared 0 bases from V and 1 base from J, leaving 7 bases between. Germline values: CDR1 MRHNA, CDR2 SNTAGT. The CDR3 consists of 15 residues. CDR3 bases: TGTGCCAGCAGTGACTCTGCGGGGTCCTACAATGAGCAGTTCTTC. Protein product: CASSDSAGSYNEQFF.

This CDR3 reads CASSLGTSTVETQYF. For the CDR3, the DNA is TGTGCCAGCAGCTTAGGGACTAGTACGGTAGAGACCCAGTACTTC. The chain recombines TRBV13 with TRBJ2-5; D is possibly TRBD2 (6 bases). Germline assignment: CDR1 PRHDT and CDR2 FYEKMQ (reference sequence). Trimming removed 0 bases at V and 4 bases at J, with 12 bases between. The CDR3 is 15 amino acids.

This CDR3 reads CASSPPPSRHNQPQHF. In nucleotides, the CDR3 is TGTGCCAGCTCACCTCCCCCGTCAAGACACAATCAGCCCCAGCATTTT. The rearrangement uses TRBV18 and TRBJ1-5; no clear D. V was cut by 3 bases and J by 3 bases, with 15 bases left in between. Germline V gene data show CDR1 as KGHSH and CDR2 as LQKENI. The CDR3 spans 16 residues.

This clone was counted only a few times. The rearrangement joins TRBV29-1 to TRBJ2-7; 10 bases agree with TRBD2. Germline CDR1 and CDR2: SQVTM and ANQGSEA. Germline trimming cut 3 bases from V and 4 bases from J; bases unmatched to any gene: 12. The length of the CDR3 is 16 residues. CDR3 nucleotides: TGCAGCGTTGAGGCCCCGGGAATTAGCGGGAGGTACGAGCAGTACTTC. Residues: CSVEAPGISGRYEQYF.

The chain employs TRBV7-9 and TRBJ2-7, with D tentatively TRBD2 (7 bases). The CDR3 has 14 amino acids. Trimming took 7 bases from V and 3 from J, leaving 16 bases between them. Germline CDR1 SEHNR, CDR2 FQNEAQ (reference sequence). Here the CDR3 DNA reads TGTGCCAGCACCAAGGGGGGGAACTACTACGAGCAGTACTTC. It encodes CASTKGGNYYEQYF. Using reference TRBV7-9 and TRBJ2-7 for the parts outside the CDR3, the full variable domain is DTGVSQNPRHKITKRGQNVTFRCDPISEHNRLYWYRQTLGQGPEFLTYFQNEAQLEKSRLLSDRFSAERPKGSFSTLEIQRTEQGDSAMYLCASTKGGNYYEQYFGPGTRLTVT.

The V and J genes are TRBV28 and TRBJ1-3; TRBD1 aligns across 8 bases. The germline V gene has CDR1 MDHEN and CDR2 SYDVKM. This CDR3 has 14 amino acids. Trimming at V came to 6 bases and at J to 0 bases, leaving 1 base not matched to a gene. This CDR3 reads CASRTGGSGNTIYF. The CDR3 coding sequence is TGTGCCAGCAGAACAGGGGGCTCTGGAAACACCATATATTTT.

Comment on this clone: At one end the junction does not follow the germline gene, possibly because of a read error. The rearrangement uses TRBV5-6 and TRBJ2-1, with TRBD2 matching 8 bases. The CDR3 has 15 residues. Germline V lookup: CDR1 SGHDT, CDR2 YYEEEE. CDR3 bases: TGTACCAGCAGCCCACCAGAATCGGCGGGGGGTGAGCAGTTCTTC. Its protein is CTSSPPESAGGEQFF.

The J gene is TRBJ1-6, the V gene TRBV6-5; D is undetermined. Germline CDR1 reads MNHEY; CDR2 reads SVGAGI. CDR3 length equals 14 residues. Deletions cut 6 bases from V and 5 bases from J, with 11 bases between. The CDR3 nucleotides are TGTGCCAGCAGCGTAGCGGAGCATAATTCACCCCTCCACTTT. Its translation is CASSVAEHNSPLHF.

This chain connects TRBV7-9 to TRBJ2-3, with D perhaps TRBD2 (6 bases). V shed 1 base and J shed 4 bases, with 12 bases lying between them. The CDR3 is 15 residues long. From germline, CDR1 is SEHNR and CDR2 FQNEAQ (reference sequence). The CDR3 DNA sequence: TGTGCCAGCAGCTTAGGGTCCGGGGAGGCAGATACGCAGTATTTT. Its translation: CASSLGSGEADTQYF.

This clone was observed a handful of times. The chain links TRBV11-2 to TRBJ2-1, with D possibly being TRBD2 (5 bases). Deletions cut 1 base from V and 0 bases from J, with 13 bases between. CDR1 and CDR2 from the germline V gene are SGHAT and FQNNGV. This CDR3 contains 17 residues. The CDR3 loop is CASSLVGGFSSYNEQFF. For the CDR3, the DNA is TGTGCCAGCAGCTTAGTAGGCGGGTTTAGCTCCTACAATGAGCAGTTCTTC. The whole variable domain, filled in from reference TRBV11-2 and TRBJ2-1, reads EAGVAQSPRYKIIEKRQSVAFWCNPISGHATLYWYQQILGQGPKLLIQFQNNGVVDDSQLPKDRFSAERLKGVDSTLKIQPAKLEDSAVYLCASSLVGGFSSYNEQFFGPGTRLTVL.

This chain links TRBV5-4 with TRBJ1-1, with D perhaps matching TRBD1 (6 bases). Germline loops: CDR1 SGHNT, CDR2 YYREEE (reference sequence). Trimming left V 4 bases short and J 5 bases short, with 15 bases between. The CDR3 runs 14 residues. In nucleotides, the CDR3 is TGTGCCAGCAGCCGTCCCGGGACACGGACTGAAGCTTTCTTT. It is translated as CASSRPGTRTEAFF.

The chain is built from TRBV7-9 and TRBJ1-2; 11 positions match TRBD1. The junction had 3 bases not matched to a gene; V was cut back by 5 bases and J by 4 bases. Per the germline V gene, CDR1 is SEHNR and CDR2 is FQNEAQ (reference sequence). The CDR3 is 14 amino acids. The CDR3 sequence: CASSPGTGGYGYTF. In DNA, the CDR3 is TGTGCCAGCAGCCCCGGGACAGGGGGCTATGGCTACACCTTC.

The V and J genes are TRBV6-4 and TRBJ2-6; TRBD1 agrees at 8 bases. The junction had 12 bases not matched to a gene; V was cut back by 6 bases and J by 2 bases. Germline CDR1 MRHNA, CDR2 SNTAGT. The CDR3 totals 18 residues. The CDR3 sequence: CASSGSPDRDTGANVLTF. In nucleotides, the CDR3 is TGTGCCAGCAGCGGGTCCCCGGACAGGGATACTGGGGCCAACGTCCTGACTTTC.

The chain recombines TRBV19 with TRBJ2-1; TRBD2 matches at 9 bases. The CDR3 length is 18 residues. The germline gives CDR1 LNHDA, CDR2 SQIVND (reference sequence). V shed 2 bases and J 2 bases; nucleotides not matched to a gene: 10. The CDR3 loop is CASSIWDSGSNPYNEQFF. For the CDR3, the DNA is TGTGCCAGTAGTATATGGGATAGCGGGAGTAACCCCTACAATGAGCAGTTCTTC.

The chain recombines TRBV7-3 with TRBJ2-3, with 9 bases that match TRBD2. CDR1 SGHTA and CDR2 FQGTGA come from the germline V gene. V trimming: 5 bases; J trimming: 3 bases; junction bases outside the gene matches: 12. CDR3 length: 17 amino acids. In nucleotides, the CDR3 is TGTGCCAGCAGCCCCCAGTTGGCGGGAGGGCCAACAGATACGCAGTATTTT. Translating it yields CASSPQLAGGPTDTQYF. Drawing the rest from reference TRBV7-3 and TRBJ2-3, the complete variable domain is GAGVSQTPSNKVTEKGKYVELRCDPISGHTALYWYRQSLGQGPEFLIYFQGTGAADDSGLPNDRFFAVRPEGSVSTLKIQRTERGDSAVYLCASSPQLAGGPTDTQYFGPGTRLTVL.

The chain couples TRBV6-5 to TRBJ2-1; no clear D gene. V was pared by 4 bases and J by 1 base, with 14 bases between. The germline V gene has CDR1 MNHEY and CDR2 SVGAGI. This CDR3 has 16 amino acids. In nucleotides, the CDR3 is TGTGCCAGCAGTTCCGAGAGACTTGAATCCTACAATGAGCAGTTCTTC. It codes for CASSSERLESYNEQFF.

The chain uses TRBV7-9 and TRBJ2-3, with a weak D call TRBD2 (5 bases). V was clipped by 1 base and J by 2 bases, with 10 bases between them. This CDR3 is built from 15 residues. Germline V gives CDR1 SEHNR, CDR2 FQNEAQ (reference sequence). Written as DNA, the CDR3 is TGTGCCAGCAGCTTAGATTCGAGGGTCACAGATACGCAGTATTTT. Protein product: CASSLDSRVTDTQYF.